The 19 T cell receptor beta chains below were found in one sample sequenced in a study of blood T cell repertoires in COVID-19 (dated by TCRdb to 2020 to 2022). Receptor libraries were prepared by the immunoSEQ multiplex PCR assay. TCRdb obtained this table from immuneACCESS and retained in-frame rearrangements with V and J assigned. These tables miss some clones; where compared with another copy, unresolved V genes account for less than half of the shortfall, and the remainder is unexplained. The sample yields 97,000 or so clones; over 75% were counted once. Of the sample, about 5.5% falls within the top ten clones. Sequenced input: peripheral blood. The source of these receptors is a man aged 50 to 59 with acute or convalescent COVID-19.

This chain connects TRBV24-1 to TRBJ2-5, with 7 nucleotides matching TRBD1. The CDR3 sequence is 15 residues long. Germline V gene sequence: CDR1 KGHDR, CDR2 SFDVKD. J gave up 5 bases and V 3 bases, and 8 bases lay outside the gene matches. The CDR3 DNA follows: TGTGCCACCAGTGATGTCTCGACAGGGTCCGAGACCCAGTACTTC. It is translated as CATSDVSTGSETQYF.

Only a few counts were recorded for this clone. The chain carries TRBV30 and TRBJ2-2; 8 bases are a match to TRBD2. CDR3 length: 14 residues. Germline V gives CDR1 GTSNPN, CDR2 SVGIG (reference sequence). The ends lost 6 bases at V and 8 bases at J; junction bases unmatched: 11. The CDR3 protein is CACRDYREGGELFF. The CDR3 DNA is TGTGCCTGCCGGGACTACCGGGAGGGGGGGGAGCTGTTTTTT. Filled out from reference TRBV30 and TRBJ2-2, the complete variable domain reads SQTIHQWPATLVQPVGSPLSLECTVEGTSNPNLYWYRQAAGRGLQLLFYSVGIGQISSEVPQNLSASRPQDRQFILSSKKLLLSDSGFYLCACRDYREGGELFFGEGSRLTVL.

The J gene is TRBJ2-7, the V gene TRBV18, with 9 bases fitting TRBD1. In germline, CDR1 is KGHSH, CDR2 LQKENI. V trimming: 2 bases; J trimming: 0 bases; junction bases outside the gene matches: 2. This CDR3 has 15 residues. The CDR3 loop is CASSPGTGFSYEQYF. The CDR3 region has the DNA TGTGCCAGCTCACCAGGGACAGGGTTCTCCTACGAGCAGTACTTC.

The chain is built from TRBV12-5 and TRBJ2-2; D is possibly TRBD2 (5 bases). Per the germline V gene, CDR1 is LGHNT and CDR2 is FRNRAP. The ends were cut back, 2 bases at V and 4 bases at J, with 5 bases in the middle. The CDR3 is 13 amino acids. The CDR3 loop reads CASGLTSTGELFF. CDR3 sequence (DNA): TGTGCTAGTGGTTTGACTAGCACCGGGGAGCTGTTTTTT.

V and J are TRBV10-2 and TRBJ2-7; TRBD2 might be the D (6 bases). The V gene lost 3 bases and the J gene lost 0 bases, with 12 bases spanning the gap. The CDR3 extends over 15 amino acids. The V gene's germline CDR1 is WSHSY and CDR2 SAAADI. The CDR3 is CASSDPSASSYEQYF. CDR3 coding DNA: TGCGCCAGCAGTGACCCTAGCGCGAGCTCCTACGAGCAGTACTTC.

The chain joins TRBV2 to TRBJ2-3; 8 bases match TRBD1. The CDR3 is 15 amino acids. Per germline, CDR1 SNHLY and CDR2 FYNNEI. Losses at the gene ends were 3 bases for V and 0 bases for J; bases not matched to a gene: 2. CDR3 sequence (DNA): TGTGCCAGCAGTGATAGGACAGGGAGCACAGATACGCAGTATTTT. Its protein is CASSDRTGSTDTQYF. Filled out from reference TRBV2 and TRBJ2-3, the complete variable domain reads EPEVTQTPSHQVTQMGQEVILRCVPISNHLYFYWYRQILGQKVEFLVSFYNNEISEKSEIFDDQFSVERPDGSNFTLKIRSTKLEDSAMYFCASSDRTGSTDTQYFGPGTRLTVL.

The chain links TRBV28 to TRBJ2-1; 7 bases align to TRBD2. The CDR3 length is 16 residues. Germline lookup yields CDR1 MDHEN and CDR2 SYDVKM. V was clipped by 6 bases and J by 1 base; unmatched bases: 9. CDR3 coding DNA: TGTGCCAGCAGAGGCGCGGGAGTGGTTTCCTACAATGAGCAGTTCTTC. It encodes CASRGAGVVSYNEQFF.

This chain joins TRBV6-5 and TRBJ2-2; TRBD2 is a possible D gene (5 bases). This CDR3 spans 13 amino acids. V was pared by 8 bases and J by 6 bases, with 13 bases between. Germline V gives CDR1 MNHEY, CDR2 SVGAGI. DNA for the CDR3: TGTGCCAGCGTGAGGGAGTTGGCCGGGGAGCTGTTTTTT. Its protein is CASVRELAGELFF.

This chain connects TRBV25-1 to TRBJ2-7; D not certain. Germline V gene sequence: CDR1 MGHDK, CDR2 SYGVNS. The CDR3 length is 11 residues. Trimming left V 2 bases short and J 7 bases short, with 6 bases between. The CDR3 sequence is CASSEIQEQYF. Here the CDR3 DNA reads TGTGCCAGCAGTGAAATACAAGAGCAGTACTTC.

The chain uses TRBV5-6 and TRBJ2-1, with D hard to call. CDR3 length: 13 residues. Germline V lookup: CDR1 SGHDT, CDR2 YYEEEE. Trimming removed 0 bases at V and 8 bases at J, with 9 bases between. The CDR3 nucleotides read TGTGCCAGCAGCTTGGACCGGGTGTATGAGCAGTTCTTC. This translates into CASSLDRVYEQFF.

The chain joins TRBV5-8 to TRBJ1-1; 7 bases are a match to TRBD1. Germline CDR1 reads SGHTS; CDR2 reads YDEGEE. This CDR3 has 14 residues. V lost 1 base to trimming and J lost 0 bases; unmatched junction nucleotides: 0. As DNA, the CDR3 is TGTGCCAGCAGCTTGACAGGGGTGAACACTGAAGCTTTCTTT. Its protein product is CASSLTGVNTEAFF.

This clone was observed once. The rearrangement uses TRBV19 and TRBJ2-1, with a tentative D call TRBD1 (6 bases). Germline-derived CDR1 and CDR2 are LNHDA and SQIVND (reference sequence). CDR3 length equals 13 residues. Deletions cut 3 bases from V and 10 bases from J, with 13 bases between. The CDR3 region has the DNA TGTGCCAGTAGTATTGGCAGGGGAAACGAGCAGTTCTTC. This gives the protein CASSIGRGNEQFF.

CDR3: CASSFPRQAQPQHF. In nucleotides, the CDR3 is TGTGCCAGCAGCTTTCCGAGACAGGCTCAGCCCCAGCATTTT. The chain recombines TRBV7-2 with TRBJ1-5; tentative D call: TRBD1 (6 bases). The CDR3 is 14 amino acids. V shed 3 bases and J shed 6 bases, with 12 bases lying between them. CDR1 is SGHTA and CDR2 is FQGNSA in the germline V gene.

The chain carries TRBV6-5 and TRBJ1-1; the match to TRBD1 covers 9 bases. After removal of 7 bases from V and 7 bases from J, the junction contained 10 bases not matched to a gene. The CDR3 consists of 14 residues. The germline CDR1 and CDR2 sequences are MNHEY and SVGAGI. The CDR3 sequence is CASIRERTGVEAFF. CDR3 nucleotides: TGTGCCAGCATTAGGGAGAGGACAGGGGTTGAAGCTTTCTTT.

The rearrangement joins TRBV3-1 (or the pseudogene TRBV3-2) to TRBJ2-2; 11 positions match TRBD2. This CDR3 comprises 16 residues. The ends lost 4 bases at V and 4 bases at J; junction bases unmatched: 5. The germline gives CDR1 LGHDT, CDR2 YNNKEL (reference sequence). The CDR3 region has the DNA TGTGCCAGCAGCCGCGTCACTAGCGGGAGCACCGGGGAGCTGTTTTTT. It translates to CASSRVTSGSTGELFF.

The CDR3, as DNA: TGTGCCATCAGTGGTCTCCCCTCGGGCAATGAGCAGTTCTTC. Its protein product is CAISGLPSGNEQFF. The rearrangement uses TRBV10-3 and TRBJ2-1; no clear D. This CDR3 is 14 amino acids long. The V gene lost 4 bases and the J gene lost 6 bases, with 13 bases spanning the gap. CDR1 is ENHRY and CDR2 is SYGVKD in the germline V gene.

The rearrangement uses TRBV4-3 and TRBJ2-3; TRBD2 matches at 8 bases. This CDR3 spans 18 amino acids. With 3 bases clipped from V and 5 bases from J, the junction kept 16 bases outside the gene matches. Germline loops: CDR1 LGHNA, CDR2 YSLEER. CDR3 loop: CASSQVDSGILKEDTQYF. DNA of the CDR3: TGCGCCAGCAGCCAGGTCGATAGCGGGATATTGAAAGAAGATACGCAGTATTTT.

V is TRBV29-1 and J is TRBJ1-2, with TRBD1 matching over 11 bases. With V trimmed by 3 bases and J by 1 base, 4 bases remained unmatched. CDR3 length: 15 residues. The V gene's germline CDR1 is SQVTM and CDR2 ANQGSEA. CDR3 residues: CSVDRDRGGNYGYTF. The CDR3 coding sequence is TGCAGCGTTGACCGGGACAGGGGGGGTAACTATGGCTACACCTTC.

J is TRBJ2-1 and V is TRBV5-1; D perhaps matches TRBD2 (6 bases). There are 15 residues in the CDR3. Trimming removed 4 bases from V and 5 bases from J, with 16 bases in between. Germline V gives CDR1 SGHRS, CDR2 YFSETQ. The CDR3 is CASSQTGTPNNEQFF. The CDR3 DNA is TGCGCCAGCAGCCAAACCGGGACTCCGAACAATGAGCAGTTCTTC.